This is a list of T cell receptor beta chains from one sample in a study of shared clonotypes between healthy human individuals. Profiled with immunoSEQ multiplex PCR; TCRdb holds only in-frame clones, not every one. The sample shows about half a million clones, about 72% of them seen only once. The sample comprised PBMCs. The receptors derive from a woman in her forties in good health. Some clones in this sample may be carry-over from other donors' samples. The conserved cysteine and the conserved F or W are not part of the CDR3 here.

>TRBV19
ASSRTGEDEQY
>TRBV5-1
ASSLSQGFVDTQY
>TRBV7-8
ASSPGQSSYEQY
>TRBV28
ASSPPGENTEAF
>TRBV28
ASSLWTSGTYEQY
>TRBV6-5
ASSYRTGPYEQY
>TRBV7-8
ASSLGGADTQY
>TRBV7-9
ASSLKGAQPQH
>TRBV6-1
ASSEGGFRETQY
>TRBV4-1
ASSQPGFYEQY
>TRBV7-2
ASSSDLTSGSADTQY
>TRBV4-1
ASSSSSGLSYNEQF
>TRBV7-6
ASSQNRAGYGYT
>TRBV6-4
ASSDRAGSADTQY
>TRBV19
ASNPSRLRGELF
>TRBV7-3
ASSDRTGSPGELF
>TRBV15
ATSRGFSPPATEAF
>TRBV5-1
ASSLAGGSSSGNTIY
>TRBV10-3
AISEAGQGKNEQF
>TRBV30
AWSGGGYEQY
>TRBV14
ASNRSGRYNEQF
>TRBV15
ATSKAGPAKNIQY
>TRBV7-8
ASSNSGLAGANVLT
>TRBV5-1
ASSRDGWETQY
>TRBV5-1
ASSLDGSYGYT
>TRBV30
AWTSGTSLETQY
>TRBV30
AWTLGEMNTEAF
>TRBV5-6
ASSPLGPGAGELF
>TRBV5-6
ASSTRLAGGTDTQY
>TRBV6-6
ASRSWTVLYEQY
>TRBV30
AWSTGRDTGELF
>TRBV4-1
ASSRPGQANYGYT
>TRBV30
AWSRWAAGGAGANVLT
>TRBV29-1
SVAKLAGPDNEQF
>TRBV7-6
ASSLGGLSPELF
>TRBV19
ASSIRRASTDTQY
>TRBV10-3
AISEERGSSEQF
>TRBV29-1
SVGADSGNTIY
>TRBV28
ASSPLRTENYGYT
>TRBV12-5
ASGPDTGELF
>TRBV28
ASSSDTGMQAF
>TRBV29-1
SREGLAGHISYNEQF
>TRBV30
AWSGPRTGRGNTIY
>TRBV7-3
ASSRGGGANNEQF
>TRBV9
ASSVAAAADQETQY
>TRBV10-3
AITWGNEQF
>TRBV4-1
ASSRQGSSYEQY
>TRBV7-3
ASSLPRHTGELF
>TRBV5-1
ASSPTSNYGYT
>TRBV5-1
ASSDRGTYEQY
>TRBV27
ASSPGAREVYQPQH
>TRBV27
ASSLRRSGRPYNEQF
>TRBV19
ASTVRTDIYGYT
>TRBV6-1
ASSGFLRDTEAF